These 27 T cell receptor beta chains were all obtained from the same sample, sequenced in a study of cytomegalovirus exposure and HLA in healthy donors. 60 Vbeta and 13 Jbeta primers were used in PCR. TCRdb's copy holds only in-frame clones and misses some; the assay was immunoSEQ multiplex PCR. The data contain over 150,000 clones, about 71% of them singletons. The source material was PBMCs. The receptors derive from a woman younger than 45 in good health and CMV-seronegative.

This CDR3 is CATRLAGGYEQYF. In DNA form, the CDR3 reads TGTGCCACCAGATTAGCGGGAGGATACGAGCAGTACTTC. The V gene is TRBV15, the J gene TRBJ2-7; TRBD2 matches 10 bases. Germline V CDR1 and CDR2: LNHNV, YYDKDF (reference sequence). The CDR3 loop spans 13 amino acids. V gave up 6 bases and J gave up 4 bases; unmatched junction bases: 3.

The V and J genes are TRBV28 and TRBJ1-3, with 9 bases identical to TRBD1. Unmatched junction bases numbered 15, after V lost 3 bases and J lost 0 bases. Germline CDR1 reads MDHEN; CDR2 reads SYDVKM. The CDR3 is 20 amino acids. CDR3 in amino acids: CASSFSTWTGDGSSGNTIYF. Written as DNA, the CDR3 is TGTGCCAGCAGTTTCTCAACCTGGACAGGGGATGGGAGCTCTGGAAACACCATATATTTT.

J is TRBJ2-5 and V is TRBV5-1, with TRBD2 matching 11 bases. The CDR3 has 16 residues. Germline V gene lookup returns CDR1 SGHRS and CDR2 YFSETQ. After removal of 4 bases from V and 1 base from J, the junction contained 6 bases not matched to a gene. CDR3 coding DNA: TGCGCCAGCAGCCCGGGACTAGCGGAAATCCAAGAGACCCAGTACTTC. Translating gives CASSPGLAEIQETQYF. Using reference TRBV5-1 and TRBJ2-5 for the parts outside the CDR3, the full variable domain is KAGVTQTPRYLIKTRGQQVTLSCSPISGHRSVSWYQQTPGQGLQFLFEYFSETQRNKGNFPGRFSGRQFSNSRSEMNVSTLELGDSALYLCASSPGLAEIQETQYFGPGTRLLVL.

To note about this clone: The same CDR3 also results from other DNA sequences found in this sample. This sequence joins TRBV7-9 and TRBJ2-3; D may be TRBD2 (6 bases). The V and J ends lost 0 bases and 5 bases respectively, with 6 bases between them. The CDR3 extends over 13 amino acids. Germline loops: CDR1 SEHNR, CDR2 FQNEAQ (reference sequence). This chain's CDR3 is CASSLAGGDTQYF. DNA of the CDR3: TGTGCCAGCAGCTTAGCGGGAGGAGATACGCAGTATTTT.

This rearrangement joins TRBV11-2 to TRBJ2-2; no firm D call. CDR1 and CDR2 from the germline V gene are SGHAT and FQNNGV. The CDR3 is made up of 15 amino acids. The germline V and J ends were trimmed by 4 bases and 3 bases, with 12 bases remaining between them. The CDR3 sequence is CASSSALIDTGELFF. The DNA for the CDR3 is TGTGCCAGCAGCTCCGCGCTCATTGACACCGGGGAGCTGTTTTTT.

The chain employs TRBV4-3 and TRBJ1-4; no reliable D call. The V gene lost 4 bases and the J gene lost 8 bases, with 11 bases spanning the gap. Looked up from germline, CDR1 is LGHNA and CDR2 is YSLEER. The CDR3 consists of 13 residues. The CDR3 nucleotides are TGCGCCAGCAGCCGCGGGGTCGAGGAAAAACTGTTTTTT. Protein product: CASSRGVEEKLFF.

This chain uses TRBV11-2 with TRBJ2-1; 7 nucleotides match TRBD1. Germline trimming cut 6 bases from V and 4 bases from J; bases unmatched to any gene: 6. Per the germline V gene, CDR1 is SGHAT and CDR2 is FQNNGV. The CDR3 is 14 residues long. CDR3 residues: CASRFGTEYNEQFF. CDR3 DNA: TGTGCCAGCAGGTTCGGGACAGAGTACAATGAGCAGTTCTTC.

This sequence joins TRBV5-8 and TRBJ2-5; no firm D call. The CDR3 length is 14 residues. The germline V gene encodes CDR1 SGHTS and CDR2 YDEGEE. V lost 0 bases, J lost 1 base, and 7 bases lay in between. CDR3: CASSLAQIQETQYF. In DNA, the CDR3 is TGTGCCAGCAGCTTGGCTCAGATCCAAGAGACCCAGTACTTC.

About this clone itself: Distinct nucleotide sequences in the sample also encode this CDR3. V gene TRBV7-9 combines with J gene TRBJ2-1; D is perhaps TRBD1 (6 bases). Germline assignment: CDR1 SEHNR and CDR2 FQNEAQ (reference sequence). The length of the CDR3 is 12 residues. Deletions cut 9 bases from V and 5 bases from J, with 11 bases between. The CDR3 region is CASRQDNNEQFF. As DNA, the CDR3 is TGTGCCAGTAGACAGGATAACAATGAGCAGTTCTTC.

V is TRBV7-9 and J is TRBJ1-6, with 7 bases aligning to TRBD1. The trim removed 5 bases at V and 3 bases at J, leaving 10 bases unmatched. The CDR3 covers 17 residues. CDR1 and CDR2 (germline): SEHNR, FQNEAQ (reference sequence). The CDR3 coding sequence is TGTGCCAGCAGCCCAGGGACAGCCTACAACTATAATTCACCCCTCCACTTT. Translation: CASSPGTAYNYNSPLHF.

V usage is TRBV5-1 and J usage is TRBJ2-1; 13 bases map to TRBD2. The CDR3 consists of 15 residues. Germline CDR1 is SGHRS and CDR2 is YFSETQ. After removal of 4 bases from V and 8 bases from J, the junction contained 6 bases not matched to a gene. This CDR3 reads CASSPGTSGNHEQFF. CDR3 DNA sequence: TGCGCCAGCAGCCCCGGGACTAGCGGGAATCATGAGCAGTTCTTC. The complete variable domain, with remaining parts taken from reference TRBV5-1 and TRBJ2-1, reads KAGVTQTPRYLIKTRGQQVTLSCSPISGHRSVSWYQQTPGQGLQFLFEYFSETQRNKGNFPGRFSGRQFSNSRSEMNVSTLELGDSALYLCASSPGTSGNHEQFFGPGTRLTVL.

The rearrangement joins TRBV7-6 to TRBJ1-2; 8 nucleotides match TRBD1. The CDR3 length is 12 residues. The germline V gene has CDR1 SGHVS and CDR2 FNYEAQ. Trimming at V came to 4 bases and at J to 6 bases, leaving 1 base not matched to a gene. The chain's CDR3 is CASSSTGDGYTF. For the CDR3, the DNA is TGTGCCAGCAGCTCGACAGGGGATGGCTACACCTTC.

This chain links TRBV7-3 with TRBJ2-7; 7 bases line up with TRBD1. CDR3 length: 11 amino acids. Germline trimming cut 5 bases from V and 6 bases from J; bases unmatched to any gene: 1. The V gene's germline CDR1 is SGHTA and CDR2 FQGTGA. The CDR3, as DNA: TGTGCCAGCAGCGGGACAGTCGAGCAGTACTTC. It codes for CASSGTVEQYF.

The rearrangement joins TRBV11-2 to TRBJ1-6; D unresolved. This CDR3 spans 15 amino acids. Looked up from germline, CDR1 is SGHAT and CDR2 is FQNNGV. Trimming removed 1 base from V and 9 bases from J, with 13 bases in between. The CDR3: CASSLVTGSLSPLHF. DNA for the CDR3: TGTGCCAGCAGCTTAGTAACGGGATCTCTTTCACCCCTCCACTTT. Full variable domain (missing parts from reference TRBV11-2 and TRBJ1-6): EAGVAQSPRYKIIEKRQSVAFWCNPISGHATLYWYQQILGQGPKLLIQFQNNGVVDDSQLPKDRFSAERLKGVDSTLKIQPAKLEDSAVYLCASSLVTGSLSPLHFGNGTRLTVT.

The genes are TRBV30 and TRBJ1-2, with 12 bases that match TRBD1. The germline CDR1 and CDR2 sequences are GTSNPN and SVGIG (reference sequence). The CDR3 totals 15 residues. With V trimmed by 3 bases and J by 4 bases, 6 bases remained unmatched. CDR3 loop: CAWREGQGAGYGYTF. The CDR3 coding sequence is TGTGCCTGGAGAGAGGGACAGGGGGCTGGCTATGGCTACACCTTC.

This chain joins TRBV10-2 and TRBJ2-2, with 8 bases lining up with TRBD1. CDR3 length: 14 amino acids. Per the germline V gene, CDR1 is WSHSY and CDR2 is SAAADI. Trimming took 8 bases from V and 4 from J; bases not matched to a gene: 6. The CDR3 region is CASLHTGGTGELFF. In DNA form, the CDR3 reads TGCGCCAGCCTTCATACAGGGGGCACCGGGGAGCTGTTTTTT.

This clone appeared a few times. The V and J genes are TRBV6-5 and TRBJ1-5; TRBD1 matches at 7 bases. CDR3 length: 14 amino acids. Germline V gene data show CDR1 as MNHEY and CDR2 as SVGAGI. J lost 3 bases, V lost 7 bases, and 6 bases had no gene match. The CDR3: CASKRTGDNQPQHF. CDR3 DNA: TGTGCCAGCAAACGAACAGGGGACAATCAGCCCCAGCATTTT.

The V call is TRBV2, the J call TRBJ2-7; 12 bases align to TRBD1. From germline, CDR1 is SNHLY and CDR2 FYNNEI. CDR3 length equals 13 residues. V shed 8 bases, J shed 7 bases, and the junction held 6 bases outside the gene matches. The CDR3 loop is CASSGTGGWEQYF. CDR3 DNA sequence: TGTGCCAGCTCCGGGACAGGGGGCTGGGAGCAGTACTTC.

The CDR3 nucleotides read TGTGCCAGCAGTCTACAGGGGGCGGTCGGCTACACCTTC. Protein: CASSLQGAVGYTF. V gene TRBV13 combines with J gene TRBJ1-2; 9 bases map to TRBD1. Trimming took 6 bases from V and 8 from J; bases not matched to a gene: 7. This CDR3 is 13 amino acids long. In germline, CDR1 is PRHDT, CDR2 FYEKMQ (reference sequence).

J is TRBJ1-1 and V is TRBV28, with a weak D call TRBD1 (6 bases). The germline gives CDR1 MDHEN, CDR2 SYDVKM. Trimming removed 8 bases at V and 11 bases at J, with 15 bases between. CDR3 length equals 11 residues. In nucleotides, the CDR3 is TGTGCCAGCGGACAGTGGGGGCTGGCTTTCTTT. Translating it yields CASGQWGLAFF.

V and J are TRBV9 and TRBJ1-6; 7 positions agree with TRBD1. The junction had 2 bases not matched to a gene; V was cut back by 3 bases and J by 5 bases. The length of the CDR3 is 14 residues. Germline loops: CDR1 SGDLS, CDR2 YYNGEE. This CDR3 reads CASSARGHNSPLHF. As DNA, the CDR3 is TGTGCCAGCAGCGCAAGGGGGCATAATTCACCCCTCCACTTT.

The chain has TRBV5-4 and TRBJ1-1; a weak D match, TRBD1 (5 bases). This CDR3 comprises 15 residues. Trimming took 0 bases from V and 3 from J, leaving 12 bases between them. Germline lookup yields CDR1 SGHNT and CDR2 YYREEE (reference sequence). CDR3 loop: CASSLAAGLYTEAFF. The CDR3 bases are TGTGCCAGCAGCTTGGCCGCAGGGTTGTACACTGAAGCTTTCTTT.

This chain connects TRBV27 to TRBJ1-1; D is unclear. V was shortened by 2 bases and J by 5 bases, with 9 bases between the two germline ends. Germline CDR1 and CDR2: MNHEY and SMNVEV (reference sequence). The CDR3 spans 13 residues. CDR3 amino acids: CASSLEGVTEAFF. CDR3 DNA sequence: TGTGCCAGCAGTTTAGAGGGAGTGACTGAAGCTTTCTTT.

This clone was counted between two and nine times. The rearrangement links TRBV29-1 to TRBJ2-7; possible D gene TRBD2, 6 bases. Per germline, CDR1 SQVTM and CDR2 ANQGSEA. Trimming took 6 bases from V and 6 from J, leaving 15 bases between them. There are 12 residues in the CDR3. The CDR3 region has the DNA TGCAGCGTGGGTTTGCGGGGAGGCGAGCAGTACTTC. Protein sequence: CSVGLRGGEQYF.

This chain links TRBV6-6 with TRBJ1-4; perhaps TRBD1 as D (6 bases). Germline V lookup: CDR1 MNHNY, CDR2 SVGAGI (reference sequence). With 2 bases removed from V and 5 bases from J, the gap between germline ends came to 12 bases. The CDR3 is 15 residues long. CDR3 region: CASSYIQGGNEKLFF. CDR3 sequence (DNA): TGTGCCAGCAGTTACATACAGGGAGGGAATGAAAAACTGTTTTTT.

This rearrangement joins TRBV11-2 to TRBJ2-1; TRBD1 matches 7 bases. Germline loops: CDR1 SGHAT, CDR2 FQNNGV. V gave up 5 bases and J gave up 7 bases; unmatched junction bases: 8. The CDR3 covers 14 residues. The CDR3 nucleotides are TGTGCCAGCAGCCCAAGGGGGCGCTGGAATGAGCAGTTCTTC. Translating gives CASSPRGRWNEQFF. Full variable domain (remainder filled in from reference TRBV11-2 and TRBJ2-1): EAGVAQSPRYKIIEKRQSVAFWCNPISGHATLYWYQQILGQGPKLLIQFQNNGVVDDSQLPKDRFSAERLKGVDSTLKIQPAKLEDSAVYLCASSPRGRWNEQFFGPGTRLTVL.

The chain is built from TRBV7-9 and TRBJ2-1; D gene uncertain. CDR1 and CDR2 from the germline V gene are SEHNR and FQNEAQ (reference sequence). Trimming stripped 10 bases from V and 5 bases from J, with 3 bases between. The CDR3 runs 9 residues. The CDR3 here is CATDNEQFF. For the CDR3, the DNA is TGTGCCACCGACAATGAGCAGTTCTTC.